Listed here are 14 T cell receptor beta chains from one sample, sequenced in a study of blood T cell repertoires in COVID-19. TCRdb's table, derived via immunoSEQ multiplex PCR, lists solely in-frame clones and lacks some. The table has roughly 500,000 clones, approximately 83% seen once; the top ten hold more than 3%. Material for sequencing was peripheral blood. The receptors were sampled from a human donor in a cohort sampled during active COVID-19.

This clone was seen a handful of times. The V gene is TRBV6-5, the J gene TRBJ2-2; a possible D gene is TRBD2 (5 bases). V was clipped by 7 bases and J by 2 bases, with 8 bases between them. The CDR3 is 13 amino acids. Germline V gene lookup returns CDR1 MNHEY and CDR2 SVGAGI. In DNA form, the CDR3 reads TGTGCCAGCAACCGGGATAACACCGGGGAGCTGTTTTTT. This sequence encodes CASNRDNTGELFF.

The genes are TRBV12-5 and TRBJ1-3; maybe TRBD1 (6 bases). V gave up 0 bases and J gave up 2 bases, with 17 bases separating them. This CDR3 spans 18 amino acids. Germline lookup yields CDR1 LGHNT and CDR2 FRNRAP. The CDR3, as DNA: TGTGCTAGTGGTTTGGTACACCAGGGGTTAACAACTGGAAACACCATATATTTT. Protein: CASGLVHQGLTTGNTIYF.

The CDR3 DNA sequence: TGTGCCAGCAGTGAAGCTCCCGGGATCTATGGCTACACCTTC. Translated, it gives CASSEAPGIYGYTF. The chain is built from TRBV2 and TRBJ1-2; D gene uncertain. V dropped 0 bases and J dropped 4 bases, with 9 bases sitting between them. The CDR3 covers 14 residues. Germline V gene data show CDR1 as SNHLY and CDR2 as FYNNEI.

The CDR3 region has the DNA TGTGCCAGCAGCGTAGGGGCCCTTAACACTGAAGCTTTCTTT. Translating gives CASSVGALNTEAFF. The chain joins TRBV9 to TRBJ1-1; D is unclear. The CDR3 contains 14 residues. V lost 0 bases and J lost 2, with 8 bases in between. In germline, CDR1 is SGDLS, CDR2 YYNGEE.

This clone was recorded only once. V usage is TRBV29-1 and J usage is TRBJ1-5, with a possible D match to TRBD1 (5 bases). Between the trimmed V and J ends, which lost 4 bases and 6 bases, there was a span of 13 bases. The CDR3 is 13 amino acids. Germline CDR1 and CDR2: SQVTM and ANQGSEA. This CDR3 is CSVGEGLGQPQHF. The CDR3 DNA reads TGCAGCGTTGGGGAGGGGCTCGGTCAGCCCCAGCATTTT.

This chain connects TRBV27 to TRBJ1-5, with 7 bases that match TRBD1. The V gene end was trimmed by 5 bases and the J gene end by 1 base; junction bases not matched to a gene: 5. Germline values: CDR1 MNHEY, CDR2 SMNVEV (reference sequence). This CDR3 region has 15 residues. CDR3 in amino acids: CASSLRTGSNQPQHF. The DNA of the CDR3 is TGTGCCAGCAGTCTCCGGACAGGCAGCAATCAGCCCCAGCATTTT.

The chain has TRBV7-2 and TRBJ2-4; possible D gene TRBD2, 6 bases. There are 14 residues in the CDR3. V lost 5 bases and J 7 bases, leaving 15 bases between the germline ends. Germline V CDR1 and CDR2: SGHTA, FQGNSA. This chain's CDR3 is CASSTRVGGNIQYF. The DNA of the CDR3 is TGTGCCAGCAGCACCCGCGTTGGGGGGAACATTCAGTACTTC.

The chain couples TRBV13 to TRBJ2-3; 12 bases are a match to TRBD2. The germline V gene encodes CDR1 PRHDT and CDR2 FYEKMQ (reference sequence). The CDR3 is 15 residues long. The trim removed 5 bases at V and 5 bases at J, leaving 5 bases unmatched. CDR3 coding DNA: TGTGCCAGCAGCATCCCGACTAGCGGGAGAGATACGCAGTATTTT. Protein sequence: CASSIPTSGRDTQYF. Using reference TRBV13 and TRBJ2-3 for the parts outside the CDR3, the full variable domain is AAGVIQSPRHLIKEKRETATLKCYPIPRHDTVYWYQQGPGQDPQFLISFYEKMQSDKGSIPDRFSAQQFSDYHSELNMSSLELGDSALYFCASSIPTSGRDTQYFGPGTRLTVL.

This clone was observed a handful of times. The chain uses TRBV19 and TRBJ1-5, with a weak D call TRBD1 (6 bases). Trimming pared 0 bases from V and 9 bases from J, leaving 9 bases between. Per germline, CDR1 LNHDA and CDR2 SQIVND (reference sequence). This CDR3 comprises 13 residues. The CDR3, as DNA: TGTGCCAGTAGTATAGATCGAGGGGGGCCCCAGCATTTT. This gives the protein CASSIDRGGPQHF.

This chain connects TRBV9 to TRBJ1-3; D gene unclear. V lost 3 bases and J lost 0, with 4 bases in between. CDR1 is SGDLS, CDR2 YYNGEE, per germline. The CDR3 covers 13 residues. CDR3 sequence (DNA): TGTGCCAGCAGCGCCTACTCTGGAAACACCATATATTTT. The encoded protein is CASSAYSGNTIYF.

This chain connects TRBV5-1 to TRBJ2-7; 10 nucleotides align to TRBD1. Per germline, CDR1 SGHRS and CDR2 YFSETQ. Trimming at V came to 1 base and at J to 3 bases, leaving 4 bases not matched to a gene. The CDR3 runs to 15 residues. CDR3 sequence (DNA): TGCGCCAGCAGCTTGTCCTGGGACAGGGGCTACGAGCAGTACTTC. This sequence encodes CASSLSWDRGYEQYF.

The chain carries TRBV5-1 and TRBJ1-2; no firm D call. With 5 bases removed from V and 2 bases from J, the gap between germline ends came to 13 bases. CDR3 length: 14 residues. Germline V CDR1 and CDR2: SGHRS, YFSETQ. The CDR3 nucleotides are TGCGCCAGCAGTATCGAACAGATGAACTATGGCTACACCTTC. This codes for CASSIEQMNYGYTF. Looking up the rest from reference TRBV5-1 and TRBJ1-2 gives the full variable domain: KAGVTQTPRYLIKTRGQQVTLSCSPISGHRSVSWYQQTPGQGLQFLFEYFSETQRNKGNFPGRFSGRQFSNSRSEMNVSTLELGDSALYLCASSIEQMNYGYTFGSGTRLTVV.

The V call is TRBV7-3, the J call TRBJ2-7; 10 bases fit TRBD2. Per germline, CDR1 SGHTA and CDR2 FQGTGA. V gave up 9 bases and J gave up 7 bases; unmatched junction bases: 9. CDR3 length: 13 residues. The CDR3 bases are TGTGCCAGTTCAGCGGGAGGGCCGGGGGAGCAGTACTTC. It codes for CASSAGGPGEQYF.

This chain links TRBV5-1 with TRBJ2-5; 9 bases are a match to TRBD2. V shed 7 bases, J shed 3 bases, and the junction held 4 bases outside the gene matches. CDR1 and CDR2 from the germline V gene are SGHRS and YFSETQ. CDR3 size: 13 residues. The chain's CDR3 is CASSEREEETQYF. The CDR3 DNA reads TGCGCCAGCTCCGAGCGGGAGGAAGAGACCCAGTACTTC.